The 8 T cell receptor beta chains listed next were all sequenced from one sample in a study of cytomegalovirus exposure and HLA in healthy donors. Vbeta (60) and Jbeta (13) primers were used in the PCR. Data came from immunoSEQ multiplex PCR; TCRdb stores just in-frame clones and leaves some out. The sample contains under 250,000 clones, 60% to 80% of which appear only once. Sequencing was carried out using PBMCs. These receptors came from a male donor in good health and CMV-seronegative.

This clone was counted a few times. For the CDR3, the DNA is TGTGCCAGCGGGGACAGCCCCAATAGGCCCCAGCATTTT. It encodes CASGDSPNRPQHF. The V call is TRBV28, the J call TRBJ1-5; TRBD1 matches at 7 bases. This CDR3 has 13 residues. The V gene's germline CDR1 is MDHEN and CDR2 SYDVKM. Trimming at V came to 8 bases and at J to 9 bases, leaving 10 bases not matched to a gene. Variable domain in full (rest from reference TRBV28 and TRBJ1-5): DVKVTQSSRYLVKRTGEKVFLECVQDMDHENMFWYRQDPGLGLRLIYFSYDVKMKEKGDIPEGYSVSREKKERFSLILESASTNQTSMYLCASGDSPNRPQHFGDGTRLSIL.

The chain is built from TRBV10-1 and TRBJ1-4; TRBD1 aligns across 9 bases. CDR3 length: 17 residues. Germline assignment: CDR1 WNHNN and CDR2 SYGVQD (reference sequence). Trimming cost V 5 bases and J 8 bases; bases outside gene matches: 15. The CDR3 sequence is CASSWDRVNRKPEKLFF. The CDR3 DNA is TGCGCCAGCAGTTGGGACAGGGTCAACCGAAAACCCGAAAAACTGTTTTTT.

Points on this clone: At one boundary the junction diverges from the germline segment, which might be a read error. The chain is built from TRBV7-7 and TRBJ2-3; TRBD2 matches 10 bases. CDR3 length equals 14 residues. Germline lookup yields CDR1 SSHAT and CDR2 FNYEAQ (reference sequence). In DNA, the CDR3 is TGTGCTAGCAGCCCAGGACTAGCGGCAGATACGCAGTATTTT. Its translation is CASSPGLAADTQYF.

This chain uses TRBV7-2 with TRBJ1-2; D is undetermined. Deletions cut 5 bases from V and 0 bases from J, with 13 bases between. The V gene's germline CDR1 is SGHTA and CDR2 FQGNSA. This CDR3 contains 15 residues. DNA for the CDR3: TGTGCCAGCAGCACCCCTCGGGGTTCTAACTATGGCTACACCTTC. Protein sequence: CASSTPRGSNYGYTF.

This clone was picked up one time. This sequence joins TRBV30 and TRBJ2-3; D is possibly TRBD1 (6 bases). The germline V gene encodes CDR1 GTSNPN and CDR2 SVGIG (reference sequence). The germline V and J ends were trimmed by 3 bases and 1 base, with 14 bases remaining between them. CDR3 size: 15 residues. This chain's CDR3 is CAWSQDSIGTDTQYF. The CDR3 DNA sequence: TGTGCCTGGAGCCAGGACAGTATCGGCACAGATACGCAGTATTTT.

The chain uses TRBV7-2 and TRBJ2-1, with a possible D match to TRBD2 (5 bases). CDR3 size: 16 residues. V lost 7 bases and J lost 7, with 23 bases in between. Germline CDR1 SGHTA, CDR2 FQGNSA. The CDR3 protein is CASTTAGRGLWNEQFF. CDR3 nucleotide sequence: TGTGCCAGCACCACAGCCGGAAGAGGGCTTTGGAATGAGCAGTTCTTC.

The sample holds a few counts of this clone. CDR3 sequence: CASSLIRKGADGYTF. The CDR3 region has the DNA TGTGCCAGCAGCTTGATAAGGAAAGGGGCCGATGGCTACACCTTC. The chain recombines TRBV5-6 with TRBJ1-2, with a tentative D call TRBD1 (5 bases). Germline values: CDR1 SGHDT, CDR2 YYEEEE. This CDR3 has 15 amino acids. V dropped 1 base and J dropped 6 bases, with 16 bases sitting between them.

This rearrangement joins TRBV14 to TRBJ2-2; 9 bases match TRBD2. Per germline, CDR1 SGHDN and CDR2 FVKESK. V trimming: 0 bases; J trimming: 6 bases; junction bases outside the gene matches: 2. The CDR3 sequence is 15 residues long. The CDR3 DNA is TGTGCCAGCAGCCAAGAGCTAGCGGGACCCGGGGAGCTGTTTTTT. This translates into CASSQELAGPGELFF.